This passage covers 21 T cell receptor beta chains from one sample sequenced in a study of T cells after posttransplantation cyclophosphamide. Measured with immunoSEQ multiplex PCR; TCRdb has only the in-frame clones, and not every one. The record shows approximately 24,000 clones for this sample, with no singletons present. The material sequenced was PBMCs. These receptors all come from a man aged 45 to 65 in good health, CMV-negative, and a related stem cell transplant donor.

This clone was counted many times. The chain is built from TRBV11-1 and TRBJ2-5; weak D call: TRBD2 (6 bases). The CDR3 has 15 residues. Germline-derived CDR1 and CDR2 are SGHAT and FQDESV (reference sequence). V was cut by 5 bases and J by 5 bases, with 18 bases left in between. The CDR3 coding sequence is TGTGCCAGCAGCGGAGGTGGGCGGGGAAGGGAGACCCAGTACTTC. It yields the protein CASSGGGRGRETQYF.

This clone was picked up many times. The rearrangement uses TRBV7-6 and TRBJ2-1, with TRBD2 as a possible D gene (6 bases). This CDR3 has 16 amino acids. Deletions cut 5 bases from V and 7 bases from J, with 21 bases between. From germline, CDR1 is SGHVS and CDR2 FNYEAQ. CDR3 sequence: CASSAPLSGRGNEQFF. The DNA of the CDR3 is TGTGCCAGCAGCGCACCCCTCTCCGGGAGAGGTAATGAGCAGTTCTTC. Filled out from reference TRBV7-6 and TRBJ2-1, the complete variable domain reads GAGVSQSPRYKVTKRGQDVALRCDPISGHVSLYWYRQALGQGPEFLTYFNYEAQQDKSGLPNDRFSAERPEGSISTLTIQRTEQRDSAMYRCASSAPLSGRGNEQFFGPGTRLTVL.

At least ten counts were recorded for this clone. CDR3 nucleotide sequence: TGTGCCAGCAGCCCCGGGACAGGGGCCCGATTCACTGAAGCTTTCTTT. It yields the protein CASSPGTGARFTEAFF. The chain has TRBV9 and TRBJ1-1; 10 bases are a match to TRBD1. The CDR3 has 16 amino acids. Germline CDR1 reads SGDLS; CDR2 reads YYNGEE. V shed 4 bases and J 4 bases; nucleotides not matched to a gene: 10.

A note on this clone: The CDR3 does not close with the conserved phenylalanine or tryptophan, likely indicating a read error. The chain links TRBV5-4 to TRBJ2-7; TRBD1 might be the D (6 bases). The V end lost 2 bases, the J end lost 2 bases, and 14 bases lay between the germline ends. The CDR3 covers 15 residues. CDR1 and CDR2 from the germline V gene are SGHNT and YYREEE (reference sequence). CDR3 coding DNA: TGTGCCAGCAGCTTAAGTGGGGGCGCCGCCTACGAGCAGTACCTC. This encodes CASSLSGGAAYEQYL.

This clone showed up many times. The chain combines TRBV5-1 with TRBJ2-3, with 9 bases lining up with TRBD2. V lost 7 bases to trimming and J lost 5 bases; unmatched junction nucleotides: 11. The CDR3 is 15 amino acids. Germline CDR1 and CDR2: SGHRS and YFSETQ. CDR3 nucleotide sequence: TGCGCCAGCCGCCCAGGCGGGGGGGCCTTAGATACGCAGTATTTT. Amino acids: CASRPGGGALDTQYF. Full variable domain (remainder filled in from reference TRBV5-1 and TRBJ2-3): KAGVTQTPRYLIKTRGQQVTLSCSPISGHRSVSWYQQTPGQGLQFLFEYFSETQRNKGNFPGRFSGRQFSNSRSEMNVSTLELGDSALYLCASRPGGGALDTQYFGPGTRLTVL.

This clone was seen many times. The J gene is TRBJ2-5, the V gene TRBV7-8; tentatively, D is TRBD2 (7 bases). CDR3 size: 20 residues. Germline CDR1 is SGHVS and CDR2 is FQNEAQ. V lost 1 base and J lost 1, with 25 bases in between. The CDR3 protein is CASSLEVVVGFGGAQETQYF. The CDR3 DNA reads as TGTGCCAGCAGCTTAGAAGTGGTGGTAGGGTTTGGGGGGGCCCAAGAGACCCAGTACTTC.

This clone was counted many times. The chain couples TRBV5-1 to TRBJ1-5, with a weak D call TRBD1 (5 bases). V was trimmed by 4 bases and J by 1 base, leaving 12 bases between them. The V gene's germline CDR1 is SGHRS and CDR2 YFSETQ. This CDR3 region has 15 residues. The CDR3 sequence is CASSRGEGSNQPQHF. CDR3 sequence (DNA): TGCGCCAGCAGCCGGGGGGAGGGAAGCAATCAGCCCCAGCATTTT.

This clone occurred many times. The chain links TRBV5-1 to TRBJ1-2; 9 bases fit TRBD1. Germline V gene data show CDR1 as SGHRS and CDR2 as YFSETQ. V lost 4 bases to trimming and J lost 4 bases; unmatched junction nucleotides: 5. The CDR3 has 14 residues. The CDR3 region is CASSAAQGAYGYTF. For the CDR3, the DNA is TGCGCCAGCAGCGCAGCACAGGGGGCCTATGGCTACACCTTC. The full variable domain, its missing parts supplied by reference TRBV5-1 and TRBJ1-2, is KAGVTQTPRYLIKTRGQQVTLSCSPISGHRSVSWYQQTPGQGLQFLFEYFSETQRNKGNFPGRFSGRQFSNSRSEMNVSTLELGDSALYLCASSAAQGAYGYTFGSGTRLTVV.

This clone has a handful of counts. The genes are TRBV15 and TRBJ2-7; 8 bases are shared with TRBD2. The CDR3 runs to 17 residues. The germline CDR1 and CDR2 sequences are LNHNV and YYDKDF (reference sequence). Trimming cost V 5 bases and J 0 bases; bases outside gene matches: 12. DNA for the CDR3: TGTGCCACCAGCCCCCGTAACGGGGGGGTCCCCTCCTACGAGCAGTACTTC. This encodes CATSPRNGGVPSYEQYF.

The sample holds many counts of this clone. Other DNA sequences in the same sample also yield this CDR3. The rearrangement joins TRBV18 to TRBJ1-1; the D is unclear. Germline V lookup: CDR1 KGHSH, CDR2 LQKENI. This CDR3 region has 14 residues. Trimming took 0 bases from V and 4 from J, leaving 9 bases between them. The CDR3 nucleotides are TGTGCCAGCTCACCACCGGCGGGTCCCACTGAAGCTTTCTTT. It specifies CASSPPAGPTEAFF.

The V gene is TRBV7-2, the J gene TRBJ2-5, with D possibly being TRBD2 (5 bases). The V end lost 1 base, the J end lost 11 bases, and 14 bases lay between the germline ends. Per germline, CDR1 SGHTA and CDR2 FQGNSA. CDR3 size: 13 residues. CDR3 coding DNA: TGTGCCAGCAGCTTAGAGGGTTTCGGGGAGCAGTACTTC. It encodes CASSLEGFGEQYF.

This clone was seen only a few times. The chain has TRBV9 and TRBJ2-5; 7 bases align to TRBD1. The CDR3 contains 15 residues. Unmatched junction bases numbered 6, after V lost 4 bases and J lost 0 bases. In germline, CDR1 is SGDLS, CDR2 YYNGEE. The CDR3, as DNA: TGTGCCAGCAGCCCGACAGGGAGAGACCAAGAGACCCAGTACTTC. It is translated as CASSPTGRDQETQYF. The full variable domain, its missing parts supplied by reference TRBV9 and TRBJ2-5, is DSGVTQTPKHLITATGQRVTLRCSPRSGDLSVYWYQQSLDQGLQFLIQYYNGEERAKGNILERFSAQQFPDLHSELNLSSLELGDSALYFCASSPTGRDQETQYFGPGTRLLVL.

This clone was observed many times. The V call is TRBV7-2, the J call TRBJ2-3; D possibly corresponds to TRBD2 (6 bases). The CDR3 covers 14 residues. V was clipped by 1 base and J by 8 bases, with 13 bases between them. Germline V gives CDR1 SGHTA, CDR2 FQGNSA. In nucleotides, the CDR3 is TGTGCCAGCAGCTTAGACGGGAGTTACGGTACGCAGTATTTT. The encoded protein is CASSLDGSYGTQYF.

Ten or more counts support this clone. The V gene is TRBV9, the J gene TRBJ2-3, with D unclear. This CDR3 is built from 14 residues. CDR1 and CDR2 from the germline V gene are SGDLS and YYNGEE. Trimming left V 2 bases short and J 2 bases short, with 9 bases between. The CDR3, as DNA: TGTGCCAGCAGCGTGGCAGGCTCCACAGATACGCAGTATTTT. It specifies CASSVAGSTDTQYF.

The sample holds a few counts of this clone. The J gene is TRBJ2-5, the V gene TRBV27; 11 positions match TRBD2. The CDR3 sequence is 17 residues long. Looked up from germline, CDR1 is MNHEY and CDR2 is SMNVEV (reference sequence). The V gene end was trimmed by 1 base and the J gene end by 5 bases; junction bases not matched to a gene: 9. The DNA of the CDR3 is TGTGCCAGCAGTTTATTTCGACTAGCGGGAAGTCGCGAGACCCAGTACTTC. Translating it yields CASSLFRLAGSRETQYF.

The sample holds many counts of this clone. The chain recombines TRBV21-1 with TRBJ2-3; the DNA was not used to check the table's D call, TRBD2. TRBV21-1 is an annotated pseudogene. There are 15 residues in the CDR3. Written as DNA, the CDR3 is TGTGCCAGCAGCAAAAATACTAGAAAGACAGATACGCAGTATTTT. Translation gives CASSKNTRKTDTQYF.

In its sample, this clone was seen many times. This chain connects TRBV11-2 to TRBJ1-1, with a weak D call TRBD1 (6 bases). CDR1 SGHAT and CDR2 FQNNGV come from the germline V gene. The CDR3 spans 17 residues. Trimming shortened V by 0 bases and J by 2 bases, and 16 bases separated the two germline ends. The CDR3 loop is CASSLDPKGGANTEAFF. The CDR3 DNA sequence: TGTGCCAGCAGCTTAGACCCTAAGGGGGGGGCCAACACTGAAGCTTTCTTT.

At least ten counts were recorded for this clone. The junction differs from germline at one of its ends, possibly a read error. The chain has TRBV6-1 and TRBJ2-3, with D unresolved. The CDR3 consists of 14 residues. Germline V gene sequence: CDR1 MNHNS, CDR2 SASEGT. The CDR3, as DNA: TGTGCCAGCAGAGAAGTCGGAGGCACAGATACGCAGTATTTT. Amino acid sequence: CASREVGGTDTQYF.

This clone has at least ten counts. This chain uses TRBV29-1 with TRBJ1-4; TRBD1 agrees at 8 bases. Trimming removed 3 bases from V and 4 bases from J; junction bases left unmatched: 4. Germline V gene data show CDR1 as SQVTM and CDR2 as ANQGSEA. This CDR3 has 14 amino acids. CDR3 in DNA: TGCAGCGTTGAGGGGACAGGCGATAATGAAAAACTGTTTTTT. Translating gives CSVEGTGDNEKLFF.

This clone was detected many times. The chain couples TRBV30 to TRBJ2-5, with a tentative D call TRBD2 (5 bases). V lost 5 bases and J lost 5, with 15 bases in between. CDR1 is GTSNPN and CDR2 is SVGIG in the germline V gene (reference sequence). The CDR3 length is 13 residues. The chain's CDR3 is CAWVEKRLETQYF. The CDR3 nucleotides are TGTGCCTGGGTGGAAAAGCGGTTGGAGACCCAGTACTTC.

This clone was observed many times. The chain recombines TRBV6-5 with TRBJ1-5; 10 bases are shared with TRBD1. CDR3 size: 14 residues. CDR1 is MNHEY and CDR2 is SVGAGI in the germline V gene. The V and J ends lost 5 bases and 6 bases, in that order; junction bases with no gene match: 4. As DNA, the CDR3 is TGTGCCAGCAGTCGCGGACAGGGGGGTCAGCCCCAGCATTTT. The encoded protein is CASSRGQGGQPQHF.